The 8 T cell receptor beta chains reported below all come from one sample, sequenced in a study of control samples from healthy donors and cancer patients. Only in-frame clones appear in the TCRdb table, and some are missing; sequencing was by immunoSEQ multiplex PCR. The sample includes over 50,000 clones, roughly 80% of them seen just once. The source material was blood. These TCRs come from a man aged 70 or older in good health.

This chain links TRBV4-2 with TRBJ1-6; TRBD1 agrees at 9 bases. The V segment lost 0 bases and the J segment 10 bases; nucleotides outside the gene matches: 4. Germline CDR1 LGHNA, CDR2 YNFKEQ. This CDR3 spans 15 amino acids. The CDR3 spells CASSQDRDRESPLHF. CDR3 coding DNA: TGTGCCAGCAGCCAAGATCGGGACAGGGAATCACCCCTCCACTTT.

V is TRBV6-5 and J is TRBJ2-3; unclear D gene. Between the trimmed V and J ends, which lost 6 bases and 1 base, there was a span of 8 bases. CDR1 is MNHEY and CDR2 is SVGAGI in the germline V gene. This CDR3 contains 13 residues. This CDR3 is CASSLPGTDTQYF. In nucleotides, the CDR3 is TGTGCCAGCAGCCTCCCGGGCACAGATACGCAGTATTTT.

In DNA form, the CDR3 reads TGTGCCACCGCCCCCGGGGGCGGCACAGATACGCAGTATTTT. This codes for CATAPGGGTDTQYF. The gene calls are TRBV24-1 and TRBJ2-3; D is possibly TRBD1 or TRBD2 (6 bases each). The V gene lost 9 bases and the J gene lost 1 base, with 13 bases spanning the gap. Germline values: CDR1 KGHDR, CDR2 SFDVKD. This CDR3 comprises 14 residues.

This clone came up once. The rearrangement joins TRBV6-5 to TRBJ2-2; a weak D match, TRBD2 (5 bases). Germline CDR1 is MNHEY and CDR2 is SVGAGI. The V gene lost 0 bases and the J gene lost 0 bases, with 8 bases spanning the gap. This CDR3 is built from 16 residues. CDR3 coding DNA: TGTGCCAGCAGTTACTCGAGGGTATCGAACACCGGGGAGCTGTTTTTT. Amino acids: CASSYSRVSNTGELFF.

The rearrangement joins TRBV7-8 to TRBJ2-5; 7 bases match TRBD1. Germline-derived CDR1 and CDR2 are SGHVS and FQNEAQ. This CDR3 has 14 amino acids. Unmatched junction bases numbered 5, after V lost 5 bases and J lost 2 bases. CDR3 amino acids: CASSLLDRQETQYF. The CDR3 coding sequence is TGTGCCAGCAGCCTTTTGGACAGGCAAGAGACCCAGTACTTC.

The V gene is TRBV28, the J gene TRBJ1-5; possible D gene TRBD1, 5 bases. Germline CDR1 is MDHEN and CDR2 is SYDVKM. The germline V and J ends were trimmed by 1 base and 4 bases, with 8 bases remaining between them. CDR3 length equals 14 residues. CDR3 bases: TGTGCCAGCAGTTTATCCAGGGCGAATCAGCCCCAGCATTTT. Translated: CASSLSRANQPQHF.

This chain uses TRBV10-3 with TRBJ2-3; TRBD1 matches 8 bases. This CDR3 comprises 15 residues. Unmatched junction bases numbered 6, after V lost 5 bases and J lost 2 bases. Germline-derived CDR1 and CDR2 are ENHRY and SYGVKD. The DNA for the CDR3 is TGTGCCATCAGTAGGGGACAGGAAAACACAGATACGCAGTATTTT. Protein product: CAISRGQENTDTQYF.

The chain couples TRBV5-1 to TRBJ1-1; the D gene is possibly TRBD1 (6 bases). Per germline, CDR1 SGHRS and CDR2 YFSETQ. CDR3 size: 15 residues. Trimming took 0 bases from V and 0 from J, leaving 9 bases between them. CDR3 amino acids: CASSLDGDMNTEAFF. CDR3 sequence (DNA): TGCGCCAGCAGCTTGGATGGGGACATGAACACTGAAGCTTTCTTT.